This TCR beta chain is drawn from a study of regulatory T cells in long-lasting Graves disease. This sample's time point: newly diagnosed GD, antithyroid drugs for less than 3 months. Extracted PBMC RNA gave rise to the TCR library. Both iRepertoire HTBI primers and Arm-PCR of CDR3 regions were used to build the TCR beta libraries. TCRdb processed the multiplex PCR reads anew with MiXCR; each CDR3 protein has one entry. The data show some 330,000 distinct CDR3 sequences, with approximately 10% seen just once and approximately 17% held by the top ten. At least ten counts were recorded for this clonotype. The CDR3 contains 11 residues. Between the trimmed V and J ends, which lost 3 bases and 9 bases, there was a span of 6 bases. Germline CDR1 reads KGHDR; CDR2 reads SFDVKD. Another study also made use of these data, one on T cells in Graves' hyperthyroidism and ophthalmopathy.

This chain uses TRBV24-1 with TRBJ2-3; D is undetermined. This TCR came from a young woman with Graves disease. Material: peripheral blood mononuclear cells (PBMCs), obtained at new diagnosis, from a patient treated with antithyroid drugs. CDR3 coding DNA: TGTGCCACCAGTGATCGTGTCACGCAGTATTTT. Amino acids: CATSDRVTQYF.